One and the same sample provided the 24 T cell receptor beta chains below, sequenced in a study of T cells in localized non-small cell lung cancer. The protocol was immunoSEQ multiplex PCR, while the TCRdb copy is restricted to in-frame clones and leaves out a portion. The profile shows over 70,000 clones, approximately 90% of them singletons. Sequencing used PBMCs, obtained before any cancer treatment. The receptors come from a woman aged 35 to 75 with stage II squamous cell lung carcinoma.

The chain couples TRBV30 to TRBJ2-1; D remains ambiguous. V lost 0 bases and J 7 bases, leaving 10 bases between the germline ends. CDR3 length: 13 residues. Germline assignment: CDR1 GTSNPN and CDR2 SVGIG (reference sequence). CDR3 nucleotide sequence: TGTGCCTGGAGTGTAAGGTCCGGTAATGAGCAGTTCTTC. Translation gives CAWSVRSGNEQFF.

This chain joins TRBV7-9 and TRBJ1-6; no reliable D call. Trimming left V 1 base short and J 7 bases short, with 11 bases between. CDR1 and CDR2 (germline): SEHNR, FQNEAQ (reference sequence). The CDR3 covers 15 residues. The DNA of the CDR3 is TGTGCCAGCAGCTTAGATCAGAGTTTAAATTCACCCCTCCACTTT. It translates to CASSLDQSLNSPLHF.

Concerning this clone: Other DNA sequences in this specimen translate into the identical CDR3. V is TRBV27 and J is TRBJ1-1, with D tentatively TRBD1 (5 bases). Trimming cost V 1 base and J 5 bases, with 8 bases left between them. CDR1 is MNHEY and CDR2 is SMNVEV in the germline V gene (reference sequence). The CDR3 consists of 13 residues. The CDR3 is CASSLFGGTEAFF. The CDR3 DNA is TGTGCCAGCAGTTTATTCGGGGGAACTGAAGCTTTCTTT.

The chain uses TRBV7-8 and TRBJ1-5; 10 bases fit TRBD1. After removal of 1 base from V and 6 bases from J, the junction contained 6 bases not matched to a gene. The CDR3 has 16 residues. Germline V lookup: CDR1 SGHVS, CDR2 FQNEAQ. The CDR3 is CASSLVPGQGSQPQHF. The CDR3 nucleotides are TGTGCCAGCAGCTTAGTACCGGGACAGGGGAGTCAGCCCCAGCATTTT. Full variable domain (remainder filled in from reference TRBV7-8 and TRBJ1-5): GAGVSQSPRYKVAKRGQDVALRCDPISGHVSLFWYQQALGQGPEFLTYFQNEAQLDKSGLPSDRFFAERPEGSVSTLKIQRTQQEDSAVYLCASSLVPGQGSQPQHFGDGTRLSIL.

This clone was seen a handful of times. The chain is built from TRBV2 and TRBJ2-5, with 7 bases matching TRBD1. Germline V gene data show CDR1 as SNHLY and CDR2 as FYNNEI. The CDR3 loop spans 16 amino acids. V shed 6 bases, J shed 5 bases, and the junction held 15 bases outside the gene matches. CDR3 sequence: CASSDRVAFSAETQYF. CDR3 sequence (DNA): TGTGCCAGCAGCGACAGGGTGGCGTTTTCGGCGGAGACCCAGTACTTC.

The V call is TRBV6-4, the J call TRBJ1-3; TRBD1 might be the D (5 bases). Trimming cost V 2 bases and J 10 bases, with 9 bases left between them. The CDR3 length is 12 residues. Per the germline V gene, CDR1 is MRHNA and CDR2 is SNTAGT. The DNA of the CDR3 is TGTGCCAGCAGTGACGATGGGGGAACCATATATTTT. It translates to CASSDDGGTIYF.

This clone was picked up one time. The chain employs TRBV6-5 and TRBJ2-5; the D is unclear. Germline assignment: CDR1 MNHEY and CDR2 SVGAGI. V lost 2 bases and J lost 0, with 7 bases in between. This CDR3 region has 14 residues. The CDR3 spells CASSYGPNQETQYF. CDR3 sequence (DNA): TGTGCCAGCAGTTACGGACCGAACCAAGAGACCCAGTACTTC.

The chain joins TRBV28 to TRBJ2-5; D may be TRBD1 (5 bases). From germline, CDR1 is MDHEN and CDR2 SYDVKM. The V end was cut by 1 base, the J end by 5 bases, with 14 bases between. The CDR3 spans 15 residues. Here the CDR3 DNA reads TGTGCCAGCAGTTTATTGGGGAAAAAGGGGGAGACCCAGTACTTC. Translation: CASSLLGKKGETQYF.

V is TRBV2 and J is TRBJ1-3; unclear D gene. Trimming stripped 1 base from V and 6 bases from J, with 10 bases between. Germline CDR1 reads SNHLY; CDR2 reads FYNNEI. The CDR3 loop spans 14 amino acids. CDR3 amino acids: CASSEGRAPNTIYF. CDR3 DNA: TGTGCCAGCAGTGAAGGGAGAGCCCCAAACACCATATATTTT.

This chain connects TRBV6-5 to TRBJ2-5; TRBD2 matches at 11 bases. Germline-derived CDR1 and CDR2 are MNHEY and SVGAGI. The length of the CDR3 is 15 residues. Germline trimming cut 0 bases from V and 5 bases from J; bases unmatched to any gene: 2. In DNA form, the CDR3 reads TGTGCCAGCAGTTACTCGGGACTAGCGGCGGAGACCCAGTACTTC. Amino acid sequence: CASSYSGLAAETQYF.

V is TRBV29-1 and J is TRBJ2-1, with D tentatively TRBD2 (6 bases). CDR1 SQVTM and CDR2 ANQGSEA come from the germline V gene. V gave up 8 bases and J gave up 4 bases, with 15 bases separating them. This CDR3 is 13 amino acids long. CDR3 nucleotide sequence: TGCAGCATATCTAGCGTGGGTTACAATGAGCAGTTCTTC. This sequence encodes CSISSVGYNEQFF.

The V gene is TRBV7-9, the J gene TRBJ1-1, with D uncertain. The V gene's germline CDR1 is SEHNR and CDR2 FQNEAQ (reference sequence). V was cut by 5 bases and J by 1 base, with 11 bases left in between. This CDR3 has 14 amino acids. The CDR3 DNA follows: TGTGCCAGCAGCCCCCGCGGGGAGAACACTGAAGCTTTCTTT. This gives the protein CASSPRGENTEAFF. Based on the CDR3 plus reference TRBV7-9 and TRBJ1-1, the full variable domain is DTGVSQNPRHKITKRGQNVTFRCDPISEHNRLYWYRQTLGQGPEFLTYFQNEAQLEKSRLLSDRFSAERPKGSFSTLEIQRTEQGDSAMYLCASSPRGENTEAFFGQGTRLTVV.

Only one count was recorded for this clone. This chain joins TRBV5-6 and TRBJ2-7; D gene unclear. V lost 0 bases to trimming and J lost 3 bases, with 10 bases between them. CDR3 length: 14 residues. Germline V gene sequence: CDR1 SGHDT, CDR2 YYEEEE. The CDR3 DNA reads as TGTGCCAGCAGCTTGGTCCCGCAGAACTACGAGCAGTACTTC. It translates to CASSLVPQNYEQYF.

The chain links TRBV5-4 to TRBJ2-5, with D unclear. Germline V gene sequence: CDR1 SGHNT, CDR2 YYREEE (reference sequence). V was cut by 2 bases and J by 0 bases, with 2 bases left in between. The CDR3 is 12 residues long. CDR3 amino acids: CASSFHQETQYF. In nucleotides, the CDR3 is TGTGCCAGCAGCTTCCACCAAGAGACCCAGTACTTC.

The chain combines TRBV6-1 with TRBJ2-1; possible D gene TRBD1, 6 bases. The CDR3 extends over 17 amino acids. Trimming left V 4 bases short and J 6 bases short, with 22 bases between. Germline-derived CDR1 and CDR2 are MNHNS and SASEGT. The CDR3, as DNA: TGTGCCAGCAGTGCCCTCTTTACAGGGTATGGTTTCAATGAGCAGTTCTTC. It codes for CASSALFTGYGFNEQFF.

J is TRBJ1-2 and V is TRBV28; D gene unclear. V lost 7 bases and J 5 bases, leaving 14 bases between the germline ends. Per the germline V gene, CDR1 is MDHEN and CDR2 is SYDVKM. The CDR3 loop spans 13 amino acids. CDR3: CASNVRERYGYTF. DNA of the CDR3: TGTGCCAGCAATGTCCGGGAGCGGTATGGCTACACCTTC.

This clone was counted a single time. The chain uses TRBV19 and TRBJ2-1; D gene uncertain. Trimming pared 2 bases from V and 9 bases from J, leaving 14 bases between. This CDR3 spans 14 amino acids. CDR1 is LNHDA and CDR2 is SQIVND in the germline V gene (reference sequence). The CDR3 DNA follows: TGTGCCAGTAGTATACTCCGTAGCCCAGGTGAGCAGTTCTTC. Protein sequence: CASSILRSPGEQFF. The full variable domain, rest sourced from reference TRBV19 and TRBJ2-1, is DGGITQSPKYLFRKEGQNVTLSCEQNLNHDAMYWYRQDPGQGLRLIYYSQIVNDFQKGDIAEGYSVSREKKESFPLTVTSAQKNPTAFYLCASSILRSPGEQFFGPGTRLTVL.

CDR3 in amino acids: CASSKSGRQETQYF. CDR3 bases: TGTGCCAGCAGCAAAAGCGGGAGACAAGAGACCCAGTACTTC. The V call is TRBV11-2, the J call TRBJ2-5; 8 nucleotides line up with TRBD2. Germline lookup yields CDR1 SGHAT and CDR2 FQNNGV. V lost 5 bases to trimming and J lost 2 bases; unmatched junction nucleotides: 4. CDR3 length: 14 residues.

This chain links TRBV28 with TRBJ2-7; 8 positions agree with TRBD1. Looked up from germline, CDR1 is MDHEN and CDR2 is SYDVKM. The CDR3 is made up of 15 amino acids. V shed 5 bases, J shed 3 bases, and the junction held 9 bases outside the gene matches. The CDR3 DNA reads TGTGCCAGCAGTGGCGGACAGGGCCCTTACTACGAGCAGTACTTC. Residues: CASSGGQGPYYEQYF.

The chain joins TRBV9 to TRBJ2-1, with TRBD2 matching 11 bases. The CDR3 has 15 residues. The germline gives CDR1 SGDLS, CDR2 YYNGEE. The ends lost 4 bases at V and 5 bases at J; junction bases unmatched: 5. The CDR3 coding sequence is TGTGCCAGCAGCCCTTCTAGCGGGAGGCACAATGAGCAGTTCTTC. Translating gives CASSPSSGRHNEQFF.

The DNA of the CDR3 is TGCGCCAGCACCCCTGCGGGCAGGACGAACACCGGGGAGCTGTTTTTT. Translating gives CASTPAGRTNTGELFF. J is TRBJ2-2 and V is TRBV5-1; tentative D call: TRBD2 (5 bases). Germline CDR1 reads SGHRS; CDR2 reads YFSETQ. The germline V and J ends were trimmed by 6 bases and 0 bases, with 15 bases remaining between them. The CDR3 is 16 residues long.

With respect to this clone: At one end the junction does not follow the germline gene, possibly because of a read error. CDR3 sequence: CASSLGDSSYEQYF. CDR3 coding DNA: TGTGCTAGCAGCTTAGGGGACAGCTCCTACGAGCAGTACTTC. V and J are TRBV7-7 and TRBJ2-7; 7 bases agree with TRBD1. The CDR3 sequence is 14 residues long. Germline loops: CDR1 SSHAT, CDR2 FNYEAQ (reference sequence).

The gene calls are TRBV4-2 and TRBJ2-7; D may be TRBD1 (6 bases). Trimming took 3 bases from V and 6 from J, leaving 21 bases between them. The CDR3 contains 16 residues. Per germline, CDR1 LGHNA and CDR2 YNFKEQ. The CDR3 loop reads CASSHPPGHIAGEQYF. In nucleotides, the CDR3 is TGTGCCAGCAGCCATCCCCCGGGACATATCGCTGGCGAGCAGTACTTC.

The chain links TRBV7-9 to TRBJ1-1; no firm D call. The V end lost 5 bases, the J end lost 7 bases, and 8 bases lay between the germline ends. This CDR3 has 11 residues. Germline assignment: CDR1 SEHNR and CDR2 FQNEAQ (reference sequence). The CDR3 reads CASSPQREAFF. In DNA form, the CDR3 reads TGTGCCAGCAGCCCACAGCGTGAAGCTTTCTTT.